This TCR beta chain was profiled in a study of vaccination effects on CD4 cells after COVID-19. The protocol was immunoSEQ multiplex PCR, while the TCRdb copy is restricted to in-frame clones and leaves out a portion. The table includes about 60,000 clones, under 80% detected once. Only one count was recorded for this clone. Its cognate antigen is unknown. ViraFEST assay sequencing came after antigen-specific CD4+ T cells were expanded with viral peptide pools. After roughly 11 days in culture, the CD4+ T cells were isolated. Two doses of either BNT162b2 or mRNA-1273 were given to each participant. The germline CDR1 and CDR2 sequences are MNHEY and SVGAGI. The CDR3 is 14 residues long. With V trimmed by 7 bases and J by 1 base, 4 bases remained unmatched.

The material was CD4+ T cells from PBMCs cultured with HCoV-OC43 spike peptides, obtained after COVID-19 vaccination. Subset described: HCoV-OC43 spike overlapping peptide pool stimulation. The TCR sequence derives from a human donor who received a COVID-19 vaccine. J is TRBJ1-3 and V is TRBV6-5; TRBD1 aligns across 7 bases. The CDR3 protein is CASNPRGSGNTIYF. CDR3 DNA sequence: TGTGCCAGCAACCCCAGGGGGTCTGGAAACACCATATATTTT.